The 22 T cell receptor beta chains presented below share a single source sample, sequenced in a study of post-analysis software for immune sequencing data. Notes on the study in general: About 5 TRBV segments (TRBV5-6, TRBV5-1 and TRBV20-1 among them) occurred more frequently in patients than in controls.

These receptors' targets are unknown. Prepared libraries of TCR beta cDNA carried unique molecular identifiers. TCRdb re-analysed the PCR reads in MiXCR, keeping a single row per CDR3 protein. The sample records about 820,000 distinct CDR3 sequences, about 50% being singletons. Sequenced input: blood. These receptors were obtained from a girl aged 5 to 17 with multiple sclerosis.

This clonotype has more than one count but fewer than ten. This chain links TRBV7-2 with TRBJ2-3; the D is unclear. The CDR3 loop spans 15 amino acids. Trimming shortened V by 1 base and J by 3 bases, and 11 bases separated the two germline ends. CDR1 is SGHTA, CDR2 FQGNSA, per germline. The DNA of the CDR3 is TGTGCCAGCAGCTTAGGACCCGGTCCGACAGATACGCAGTATTTT. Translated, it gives CASSLGPGPTDTQYF. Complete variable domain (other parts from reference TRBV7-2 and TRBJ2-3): GAGVSQSPSNKVTEKGKDVELRCDPISGHTALYWYRQSLGQGLEFLIYFQGNSAPDKSGLPSDRFSAERTGGSVSTLTIQRTQQEDSAVYLCASSLGPGPTDTQYFGPGTRLTVL.

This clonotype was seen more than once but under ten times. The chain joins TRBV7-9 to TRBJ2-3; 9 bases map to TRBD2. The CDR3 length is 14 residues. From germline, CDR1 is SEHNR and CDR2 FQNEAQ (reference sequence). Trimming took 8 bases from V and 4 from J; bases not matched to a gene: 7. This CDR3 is CASRLAEGSDTQYF. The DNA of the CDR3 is TGTGCCAGCCGACTAGCGGAAGGGTCAGATACGCAGTATTTT. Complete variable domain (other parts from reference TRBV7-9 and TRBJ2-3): DTGVSQNPRHKITKRGQNVTFRCDPISEHNRLYWYRQTLGQGPEFLTYFQNEAQLEKSRLLSDRFSAERPKGSFSTLEIQRTEQGDSAMYLCASRLAEGSDTQYFGPGTRLTVL.

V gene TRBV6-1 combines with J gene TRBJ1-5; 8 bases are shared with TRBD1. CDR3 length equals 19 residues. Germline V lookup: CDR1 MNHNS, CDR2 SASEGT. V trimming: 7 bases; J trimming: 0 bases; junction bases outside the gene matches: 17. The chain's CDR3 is CASIFSDRGLSNSNQPQHF. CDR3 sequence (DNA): TGTGCCAGCATCTTTTCCGACAGGGGCCTCTCCAATAGCAATCAGCCCCAGCATTTT.

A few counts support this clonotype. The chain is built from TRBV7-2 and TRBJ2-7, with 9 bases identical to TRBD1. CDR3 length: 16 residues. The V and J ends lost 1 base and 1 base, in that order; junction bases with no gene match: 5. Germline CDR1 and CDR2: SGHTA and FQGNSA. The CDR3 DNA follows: TGTGCCAGCAGCTTAGGGACAGGGGTTGTGTCCTACGAGCAGTACTTC. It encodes CASSLGTGVVSYEQYF. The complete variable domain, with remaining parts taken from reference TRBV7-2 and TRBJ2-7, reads GAGVSQSPSNKVTEKGKDVELRCDPISGHTALYWYRQSLGQGLEFLIYFQGNSAPDKSGLPSDRFSAERTGGSVSTLTIQRTQQEDSAVYLCASSLGTGVVSYEQYFGPGTRLTVT.

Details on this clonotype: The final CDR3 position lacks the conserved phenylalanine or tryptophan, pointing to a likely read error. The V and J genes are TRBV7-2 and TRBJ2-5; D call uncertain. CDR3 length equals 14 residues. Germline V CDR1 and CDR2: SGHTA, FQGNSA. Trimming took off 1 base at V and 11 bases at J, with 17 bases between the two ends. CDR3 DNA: TGTGCCAGCAGCTTAGTGTCAGGTTCGGGTGAGCAGTACGTC. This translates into CASSLVSGSGEQYV.

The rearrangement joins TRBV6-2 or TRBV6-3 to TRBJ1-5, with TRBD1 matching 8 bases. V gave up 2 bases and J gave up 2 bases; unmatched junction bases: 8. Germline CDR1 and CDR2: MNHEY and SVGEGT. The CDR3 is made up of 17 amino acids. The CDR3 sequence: CASSYPQGAIGNQPQHF. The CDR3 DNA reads TGTGCCAGCAGTTACCCCCAGGGGGCCATTGGCAATCAGCCCCAGCATTTT.

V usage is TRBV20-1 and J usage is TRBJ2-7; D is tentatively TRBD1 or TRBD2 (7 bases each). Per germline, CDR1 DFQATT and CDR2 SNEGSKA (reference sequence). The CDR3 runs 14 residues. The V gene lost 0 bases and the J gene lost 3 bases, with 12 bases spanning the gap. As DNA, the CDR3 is TGCAGTGCTAGAGACAGGGGGGGACACTACGAGCAGTACTTC. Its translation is CSARDRGGHYEQYF.

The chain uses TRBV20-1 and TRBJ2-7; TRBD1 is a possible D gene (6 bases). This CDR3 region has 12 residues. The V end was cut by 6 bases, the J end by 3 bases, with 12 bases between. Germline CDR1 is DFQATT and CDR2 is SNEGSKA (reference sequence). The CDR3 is CSATGQFYEQYF. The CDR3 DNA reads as TGCAGTGCCACCGGACAGTTCTACGAGCAGTACTTC.

The CDR3 coding sequence is TGTGCCAGCAGCCGCGTTAGCGGGAGGGGCAAAAACATTCAGTACTTC. Translating gives CASSRVSGRGKNIQYF. The chain employs TRBV7-2 and TRBJ2-4; 11 nucleotides line up with TRBD2. V was pared by 5 bases and J by 3 bases, with 6 bases of the junction left unmatched. The CDR3 is 16 amino acids. Germline CDR1 SGHTA, CDR2 FQGNSA.

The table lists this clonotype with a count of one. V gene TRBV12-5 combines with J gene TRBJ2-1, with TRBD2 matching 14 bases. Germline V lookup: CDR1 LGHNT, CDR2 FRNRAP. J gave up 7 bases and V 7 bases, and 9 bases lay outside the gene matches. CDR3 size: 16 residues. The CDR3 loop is CASASQGTSGRNEQFF. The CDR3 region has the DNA TGTGCTAGTGCCTCCCAGGGGACTAGCGGGAGAAATGAGCAGTTCTTC.

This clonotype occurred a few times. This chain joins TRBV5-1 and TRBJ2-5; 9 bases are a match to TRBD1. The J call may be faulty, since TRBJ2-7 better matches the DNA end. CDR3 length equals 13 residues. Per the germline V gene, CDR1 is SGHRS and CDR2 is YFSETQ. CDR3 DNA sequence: TGCGCCAGCGGAGGACAGGGGTGCCACGAGCAGTACTTC. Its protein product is CASGGQGCHEQYF.

CDR3 nucleotides: TGCAGTGCCGGGGGGGTTGGCTACGAGCAGTACTTC. It specifies CSAGGVGYEQYF. The chain recombines TRBV20-1 with TRBJ2-7; 8 bases map to TRBD2. With 6 bases clipped from V and 3 bases from J, the junction kept 4 bases outside the gene matches. Germline V gives CDR1 DFQATT, CDR2 SNEGSKA (reference sequence). The CDR3 is 12 residues long.

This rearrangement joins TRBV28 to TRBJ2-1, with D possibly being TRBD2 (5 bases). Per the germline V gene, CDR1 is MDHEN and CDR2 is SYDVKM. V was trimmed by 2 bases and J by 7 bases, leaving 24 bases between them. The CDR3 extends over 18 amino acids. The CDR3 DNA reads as TGTGCCAGCAGTTTACCCTTCCCGAGAGGGCTAAAATGGAATGAGCAGTTCTTC. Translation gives CASSLPFPRGLKWNEQFF.

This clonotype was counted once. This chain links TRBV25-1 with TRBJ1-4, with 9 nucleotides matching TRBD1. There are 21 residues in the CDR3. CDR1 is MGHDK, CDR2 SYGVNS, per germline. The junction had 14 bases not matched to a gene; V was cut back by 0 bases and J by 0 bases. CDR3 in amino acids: CASSEYLTDRGLFTTNEKLFF. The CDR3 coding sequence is TGTGCCAGCAGTGAATACCTTACGGACAGGGGACTGTTTACAACTAATGAAAAACTGTTTTTT.

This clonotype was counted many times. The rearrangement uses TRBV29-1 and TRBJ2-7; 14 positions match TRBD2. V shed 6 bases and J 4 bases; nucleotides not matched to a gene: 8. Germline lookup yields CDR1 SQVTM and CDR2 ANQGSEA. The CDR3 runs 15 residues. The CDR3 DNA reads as TGCAGCGTCACAGGGACTAGCGGGAGAAGATACGAGCAGTACTTC. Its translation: CSVTGTSGRRYEQYF.

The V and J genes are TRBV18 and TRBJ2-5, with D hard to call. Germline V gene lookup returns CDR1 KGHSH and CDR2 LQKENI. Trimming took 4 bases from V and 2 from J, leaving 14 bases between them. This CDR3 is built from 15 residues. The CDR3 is CASSRVGSLQETQYF. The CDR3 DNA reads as TGTGCCAGCTCACGGGTCGGCAGCCTACAAGAGACCCAGTACTTC.

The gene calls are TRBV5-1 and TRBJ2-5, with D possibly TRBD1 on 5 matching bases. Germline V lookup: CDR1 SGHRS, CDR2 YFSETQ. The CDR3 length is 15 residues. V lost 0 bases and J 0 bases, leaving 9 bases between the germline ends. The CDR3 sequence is CASSLGATDQETQYF. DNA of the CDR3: TGCGCCAGCAGCTTGGGGGCGACAGACCAAGAGACCCAGTACTTC.

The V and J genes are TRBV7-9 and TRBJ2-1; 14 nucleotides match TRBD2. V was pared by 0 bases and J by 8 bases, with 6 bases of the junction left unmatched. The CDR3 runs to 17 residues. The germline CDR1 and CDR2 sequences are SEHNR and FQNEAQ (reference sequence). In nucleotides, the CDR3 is TGTGCCAGCAGCTTAGCTGGACTAGCGGGGGGCCGGGATGAGCAGTTCTTC. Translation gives CASSLAGLAGGRDEQFF.

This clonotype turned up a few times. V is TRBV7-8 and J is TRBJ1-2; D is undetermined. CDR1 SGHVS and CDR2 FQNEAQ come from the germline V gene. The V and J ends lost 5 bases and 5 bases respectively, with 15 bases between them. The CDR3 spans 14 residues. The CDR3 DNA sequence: TGTGCCAGCAGCCAACGGGTGTTTGGGTATGGCTACACCTTC. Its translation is CASSQRVFGYGYTF.

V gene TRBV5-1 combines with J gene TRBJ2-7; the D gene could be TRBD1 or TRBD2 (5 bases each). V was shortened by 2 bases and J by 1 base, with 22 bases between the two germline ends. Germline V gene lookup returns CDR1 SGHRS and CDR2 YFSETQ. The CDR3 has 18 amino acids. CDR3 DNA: TGCGCCAGCAGCTTCTCCGAACCGGGACGTTCAGGTTCCTACGAGCAGTACTTC. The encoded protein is CASSFSEPGRSGSYEQYF.

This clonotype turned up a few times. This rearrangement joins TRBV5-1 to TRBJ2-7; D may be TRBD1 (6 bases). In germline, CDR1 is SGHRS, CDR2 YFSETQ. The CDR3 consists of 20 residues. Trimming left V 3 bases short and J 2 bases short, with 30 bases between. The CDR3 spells CASSSGRRWGRISGAYEQYF. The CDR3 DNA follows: TGCGCCAGCAGCTCCGGGCGGAGGTGGGGGAGAATCTCAGGGGCCTACGAGCAGTACTTC.

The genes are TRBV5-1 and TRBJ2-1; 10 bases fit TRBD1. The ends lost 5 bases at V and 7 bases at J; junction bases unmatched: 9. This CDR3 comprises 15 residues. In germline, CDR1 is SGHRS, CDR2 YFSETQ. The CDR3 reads CASRDDRGRANEQFF. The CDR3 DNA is TGCGCCAGCAGGGACGACAGGGGGCGCGCGAATGAGCAGTTCTTC.